This record concerns one T cell receptor (beta chain) sequence. Between the trimmed V and J ends, which lost 6 bases and 7 bases, there was a span of 7 bases. CDR1 is MGHDK and CDR2 is SYGVNS in the germline V gene. CDR3 length equals 12 residues. The data belong to a study of T cell responses to AZD1222 COVID-19 vaccine. Measured with immunoSEQ multiplex PCR; TCRdb has only the in-frame clones, and not every one. The sample shows some 170,000 clones, around nine tenths of them seen only once. The V gene is TRBV25-1, the J gene TRBJ1-6; no clear D. The receptor was isolated from an adult in good health. Sequencing was performed on peripheral blood, taken on day 0 of AZD1222 vaccination. For the CDR3, the DNA is TGTGCCAGCAGGATTGGGAATTCACCCCTCCACTTT. Translated: CASRIGNSPLHF. Complete variable domain (other parts from reference TRBV25-1 and TRBJ1-6): EADIYQTPRYLVIGTGKKITLECSQTMGHDKMYWYQQDPGMELHLIHYSYGVNSTEKGDLSSESTVSRIRTEHFPLTLESARPSHTSQYLCASRIGNSPLHFGNGTRLTVT.